The next 4 T cell receptor beta chains were all read from a single sample in a study of cytomegalovirus exposure and HLA in healthy donors. A multiplex PCR was run with 60 Vbeta primers and 13 Jbeta primers. Sequenced by immunoSEQ multiplex PCR; TCRdb stores in-frame clones only, minus some. The sample consists of about 190,000 clones, about four fifths of them appearing once. Sequenced material: PBMCs. The origin of the receptors is a young woman in good health and CMV-seropositive.

V is TRBV19 and J is TRBJ2-1; no reliable D call. Looked up from germline, CDR1 is LNHDA and CDR2 is SQIVND (reference sequence). CDR3 length: 14 amino acids. V lost 4 bases and J 9 bases, leaving 16 bases between the germline ends. The CDR3 here is CASSTQSTSSEQFF. CDR3 sequence (DNA): TGTGCCAGTAGTACCCAAAGCACTTCGAGTGAGCAGTTCTTC. The full variable domain, rest sourced from reference TRBV19 and TRBJ2-1, is DGGITQSPKYLFRKEGQNVTLSCEQNLNHDAMYWYRQDPGQGLRLIYYSQIVNDFQKGDIAEGYSVSREKKESFPLTVTSAQKNPTAFYLCASSTQSTSSEQFFGPGTRLTVL.

This clone was found a few times. At one end, the junction sequence differs from germline, possibly due to a read error. Different DNA sequences within this sample yield the same CDR3. The rearrangement links TRBV5-1 to TRBJ1-4; no clear D gene. Per the germline V gene, CDR1 is SGHRS and CDR2 is YFSETQ. CDR3 length: 13 residues. The CDR3 DNA reads TGCGCTAGCACTCGGGAAGGGAATGAAAAACTGTTTTTT. It yields the protein CASTREGNEKLFF.

This chain uses TRBV29-1 with TRBJ1-5; D uncertain. CDR3 length equals 14 residues. V was shortened by 4 bases and J by 0 bases, with 10 bases between the two germline ends. From germline, CDR1 is SQVTM and CDR2 ANQGSEA. The CDR3 region has the DNA TGCAGCGTTGCTCAGTCAGATAGCAATCAGCCCCAGCATTTT. Translated: CSVAQSDSNQPQHF.

V gene TRBV5-1 combines with J gene TRBJ2-1, with TRBD1 as a possible D gene (6 bases). V lost 0 bases and J lost 7, with 14 bases in between. CDR3 length equals 15 residues. Germline lookup yields CDR1 SGHRS and CDR2 YFSETQ. The CDR3 region is CASSLGSGERNEQFF. CDR3 coding DNA: TGCGCCAGCAGCTTGGGTTCAGGGGAACGGAATGAGCAGTTCTTC.